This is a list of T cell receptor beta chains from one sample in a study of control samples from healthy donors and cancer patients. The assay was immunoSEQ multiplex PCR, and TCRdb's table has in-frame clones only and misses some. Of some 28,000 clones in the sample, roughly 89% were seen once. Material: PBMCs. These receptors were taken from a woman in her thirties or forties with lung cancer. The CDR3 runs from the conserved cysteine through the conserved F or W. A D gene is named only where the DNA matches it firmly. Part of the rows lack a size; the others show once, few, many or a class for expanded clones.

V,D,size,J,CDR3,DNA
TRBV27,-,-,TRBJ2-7,CASSSDEGNEQYF,TGTGCCAGCAGTTCCGACGAGGGTAACGAGCAGTACTTC
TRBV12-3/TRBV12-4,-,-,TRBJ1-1,CASSFSGIGEAFF,TGTGCCAGCAGTTTCTCCGGGATTGGGGAAGCTTTCTTT
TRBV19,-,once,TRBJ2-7,CASSIFMSYEQYF,TGTGCCAGTAGTATATTCATGAGCTACGAGCAGTACTTC
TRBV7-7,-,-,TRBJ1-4,CASSADGGGKLFF,TGTGCCAGCAGCGCGGATGGGGGAGGAAAACTGTTTTTT
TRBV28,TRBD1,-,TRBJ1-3,CASSLWTGSSGNTIYF,TGTGCCAGCAGTTTATGGACAGGGAGCTCTGGAAACACCATATATTTT
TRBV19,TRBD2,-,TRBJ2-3,CASRGGGEITDTQYF,TGTGCCAGCCGGGGGGGCGGGGAGATCACAGATACGCAGTATTTT
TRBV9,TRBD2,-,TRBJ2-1,CASSVGTSGMYEQFF,TGTGCCAGCAGCGTAGGGACTAGCGGTATGTATGAGCAGTTCTTC
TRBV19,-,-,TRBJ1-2,CASSPQADYGYTF,TGTGCCAGTAGTCCCCAGGCCGACTATGGCTACACCTTC
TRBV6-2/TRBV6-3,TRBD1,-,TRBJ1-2,CASSYDDRDWRNYGYTF,TGTGCCAGCAGTTACGATGACAGGGATTGGCGAAACTATGGCTACACCTTC
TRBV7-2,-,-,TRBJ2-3,CASSFYSMKPHTDTQYF,TGTGCCAGCAGCTTTTACTCCATGAAGCCTCACACAGATACGCAGTATTTT
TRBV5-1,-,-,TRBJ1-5,CASSLDAARNQPQHF,TGCGCCAGCAGCTTGGACGCAGCGCGCAATCAGCCCCAGCATTTT
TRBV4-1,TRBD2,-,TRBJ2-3,CASSQDFSGGRTDTQYF,TGCGCCAGCAGCCAAGACTTTAGCGGGGGGCGCACAGATACGCAGTATTTT
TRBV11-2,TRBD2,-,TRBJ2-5,CASSLRGGGRSFQETQYF,TGTGCCAGCAGCTTACGTGGCGGGGGGCGCTCCTTTCAAGAGACCCAGTACTTC
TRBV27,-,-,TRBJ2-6,CASSSKKEFTGANVLTF,TGTGCCAGCAGTTCCAAGAAGGAGTTTACTGGGGCCAACGTCCTGACTTTC
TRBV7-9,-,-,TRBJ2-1,CASRAGGEYNEQFF,TGTGCCAGCAGGGCAGGGGGGGAATACAATGAGCAGTTCTTC
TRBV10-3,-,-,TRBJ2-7,CAISEITNGLDEQYF,TGTGCCATCAGTGAGATTACCAATGGGTTAGACGAGCAGTACTTC
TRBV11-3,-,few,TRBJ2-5,CASRSQGQETQYF,TGTGCCAGCAGAAGCCAGGGGCAAGAGACCCAGTACTTC
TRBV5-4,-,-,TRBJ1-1,CASSLGGRNTEAFF,TGTGCCAGCAGCTTAGGGGGTCGGAACACTGAAGCTTTCTTT
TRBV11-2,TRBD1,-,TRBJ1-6,CASSQRTGADSPLHF,TGTGCCAGCAGCCAAAGGACAGGGGCGGATTCACCCCTCCACTTT
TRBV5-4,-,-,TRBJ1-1,CASSLAVGATEAFF,TGTGCCAGCAGCTTGGCTGTGGGGGCTACTGAAGCTTTCTTT
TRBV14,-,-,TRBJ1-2,CASSQDLVVHGYTF,TGTGCCAGCAGCCAAGATTTAGTAGTCCATGGCTACACCTTC
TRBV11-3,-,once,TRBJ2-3,CASSSYTPTGESTDTQYF,TGTGCCAGCAGCTCCTATACCCCGACAGGCGAAAGCACAGATACGCAGTATTTT
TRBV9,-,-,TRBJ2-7,CASSSGSLSYEQYF,TGTGCCAGCAGCTCCGGGTCTTTATCCTACGAGCAGTACTTC
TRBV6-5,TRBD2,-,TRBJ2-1,CASRGLAREQFF,TGTGCCAGCAGAGGACTAGCGAGGGAGCAGTTCTTC
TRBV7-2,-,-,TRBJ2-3,CASSQSGDTQYF,TGTGCCAGCAGCCAATCGGGGGATACGCAGTATTTT
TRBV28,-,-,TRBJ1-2,CASFGAVDYGYTF,TGTGCCAGTTTTGGGGCGGTGGACTATGGCTACACCTTC
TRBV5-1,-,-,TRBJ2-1,CASSVEAGPSYNEQFF,TGCGCCAGCAGCGTGGAAGCGGGTCCCTCCTACAATGAGCAGTTCTTC
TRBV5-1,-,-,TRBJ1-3,CASSSETASSGNTIYF,TGCGCCAGCAGCTCCGAGACAGCCTCCTCTGGAAACACCATATATTTT
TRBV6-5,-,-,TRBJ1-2,CASSYSNRGNYGYTF,TGTGCCAGCAGTTACTCGAATCGGGGGAACTATGGCTACACCTTC
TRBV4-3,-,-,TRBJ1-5,CASSQDRDQPQHF,TGCGCCAGCAGCCAAGATAGAGATCAGCCCCAGCATTTT
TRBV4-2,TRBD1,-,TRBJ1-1,CASSPGQMNTEAFF,TGTGCCAGTAGCCCGGGACAGATGAACACTGAAGCTTTCTTT
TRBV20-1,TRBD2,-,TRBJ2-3,CSASPGLAGASTDTQYF,TGCAGTGCTAGTCCCGGACTAGCGGGGGCTAGCACAGATACGCAGTATTTT
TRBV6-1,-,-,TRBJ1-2,CASSEVGQRGYGYTF,TGTGCCAGCAGTGAAGTAGGGCAGCGAGGCTATGGCTACACCTTC
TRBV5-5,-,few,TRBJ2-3,CASSLEDAIGNTQYF,TGTGCCAGCAGCTTGGAGGATGCGATTGGAAATACGCAGTATTTT
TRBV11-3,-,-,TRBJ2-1,CASSLGQDRLSSYNEQFF,TGTGCCAGCAGCTTAGGCCAGGACAGACTGAGCTCCTACAATGAGCAGTTCTTC
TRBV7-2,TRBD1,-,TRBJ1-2,CASSSDRGFGGYTF,TGTGCCAGCAGCTCGGACAGGGGGTTCGGCGGCTACACCTTC
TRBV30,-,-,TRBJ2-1,CAWADGSSYNEQFF,TGTGCCTGGGCTGACGGGAGCTCCTACAATGAGCAGTTCTTC
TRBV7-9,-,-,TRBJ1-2,CASSLGGDGYTF,TGTGCCAGCAGCTTAGGAGGGGATGGCTACACCTTC
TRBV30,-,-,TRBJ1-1,CAWSVVLPATEAFF,TGTGCCTGGAGTGTGGTCCTCCCGGCCACTGAAGCTTTCTTT
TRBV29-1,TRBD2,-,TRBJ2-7,CSVGASGYEQYF,TGCAGCGTTGGTGCTAGCGGATACGAGCAGTACTTC
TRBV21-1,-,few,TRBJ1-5,CASSKGQIGAKVMPQHF,TGTGCCAGCAGCAAAGGACAGATCGGGGCCAAGGTTATGCCCCAGCATTTT
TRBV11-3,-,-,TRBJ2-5,CASSRSQGFQETQYF,TGTGCCAGCAGTCGTTCGCAGGGGTTTCAAGAGACCCAGTACTTC
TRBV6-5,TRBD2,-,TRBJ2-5,CASSPGGGEETQYF,TGTGCCAGCAGCCCCGGGGGGGGCGAGGAGACCCAGTACTTC
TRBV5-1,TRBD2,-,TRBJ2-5,CASSLGLAGLQETQYF,TGCGCCAGCAGCTTGGGACTAGCGGGACTACAAGAGACCCAGTACTTC
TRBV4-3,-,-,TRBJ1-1,CASSQDRGRTFF,TGCGCCAGCAGCCAAGATCGGGGTAGGACTTTCTTT
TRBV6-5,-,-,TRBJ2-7,CASSYPGGYEQYF,TGTGCCAGCAGTTATCCCGGGGGCTACGAGCAGTACTTC
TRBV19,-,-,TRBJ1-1,CASSSLAGSTEAFF,TGTGCCAGTAGTTCCCTAGCAGGGAGCACTGAAGCTTTCTTT
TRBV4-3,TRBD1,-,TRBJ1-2,CASSQSGTVSYGYTF,TGCGCCAGCAGCCAGTCCGGGACAGTGTCCTATGGCTACACCTTC